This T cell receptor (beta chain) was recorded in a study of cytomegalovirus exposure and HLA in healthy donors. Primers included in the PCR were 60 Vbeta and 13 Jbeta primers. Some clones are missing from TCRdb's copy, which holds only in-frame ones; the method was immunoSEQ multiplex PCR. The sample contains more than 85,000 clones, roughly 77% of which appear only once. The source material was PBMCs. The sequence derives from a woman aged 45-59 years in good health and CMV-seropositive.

The CDR3 sequence is CASSPNKDRGFRTNEKLFF. In nucleotides, the CDR3 is TGTGCCAGCAGCCCAAACAAGGACAGGGGGTTTCGAACTAATGAAAAACTGTTTTTT. The rearrangement links TRBV7-9 to TRBJ1-4; 10 bases are a match to TRBD1. The V gene end was trimmed by 5 bases and the J gene end by 1 base; junction bases not matched to a gene: 13. This CDR3 has 19 residues. In germline, CDR1 is SEHNR, CDR2 FQNEAQ (reference sequence).